The next 3 T cell receptor beta chains were all read from a single sample in a study of molecular identifiers for immune sequencing clone quantification. TCRdb recomputed calls from the PCR reads with MiXCR, one row per CDR3 protein. Counted here are 300,000 to 400,000 distinct CDR3 sequences, roughly a quarter occurring once; the ten biggest clones make up around 0.7%. Sequencing was performed on naive CD8+ T cells from blood, with Jurkat cell RNA spiked in. Subset defined: FACS-sorted CD8+CD4-CCR7+CD45RA+ naive T cells. The receptors derive from a human donor in good health. Some libraries in this study had Jurkat cell RNA spiked in.

The gene calls are TRBV28 and TRBJ1-1; TRBD1 is a possible D gene (5 bases). V was clipped by 3 bases and J by 5 bases, with 13 bases between them. CDR1 is MDHEN, CDR2 SYDVKM, per germline. The CDR3 length is 14 residues. CDR3 sequence reads: CASSFRGGRTEAFF. CDR3 DNA: TGTGCCAGCAGTTTTCGGGGGGGGAGGACTGAAGCTTTCTTT.

This clonotype came up many times. The CDR3 DNA is TGTGCCAGTAGTATAGTCCTAGCCAGTGAGCAGTTCTTC. Translating it yields CASSIVLASEQFF. The chain recombines TRBV19 with TRBJ2-1, with D maybe TRBD2 (5 bases). This CDR3 comprises 13 residues. The germline CDR1 and CDR2 sequences are LNHDA and SQIVND (reference sequence). V was clipped by 1 base and J by 9 bases, with 10 bases between them.

This clonotype was detected a few times. The chain is built from TRBV7-2 and TRBJ2-1, with 8 positions matching TRBD1. The V and J ends lost 6 bases and 4 bases, in that order; junction bases with no gene match: 8. There are 15 residues in the CDR3. The germline gives CDR1 SGHTA, CDR2 FQGNSA. The CDR3 bases are TGTGCCAGCAGTCCCGGACAGGGTTTGTACAATGAGCAGTTCTTC. This sequence encodes CASSPGQGLYNEQFF.